This record concerns one T cell receptor (beta chain) sequence. Looked up from germline, CDR1 is SNHLY and CDR2 is FYNNEI. The CDR3 covers 15 residues. The data belong to a study of T cells expressing NK-cell markers. The wider study: The sequencing cohort of eight donors included seven HCMV-seropositive individuals and one seronegative individual.

TCRdb reanalyzed the 5' RACE reads, giving one entry per CDR3 protein sequence and no DNA. The sample totals roughly 280,000 distinct CDR3 sequences; its top ten clones hold about 0.4%. The TCR originated in a man between 18 and 29 years old in good health. The chain couples TRBV2 to TRBJ2-1; without DNA, the TCRdb call of TRBD2 cannot be checked. Sequenced sample: blood T cells: a sorted CD56 or NKG2C T cell subset, CD4+ or CD8+ T cells, or bulk PBMC T cells (not recorded which). This chain's CDR3 is CASSGRDQRANEQFF.